The 10 T cell receptor beta chains listed next were all sequenced from one sample in a study of beta chain features in type 1 diabetes. TCRB transcripts that were expressed got sequenced, as all of the isolated RNA had been reverse transcribed. Repertoires were generated with immunoSEQ multiplex PCR, while TCRdb's copy carries only in-frame clones and drops some. The sample records fewer than 550,000 clones, roughly 10% being singletons. The material sequenced was naive CD4+ T cells from blood. Every receptor here comes from a woman in her late teens or twenties in good health.

A few counts support this clone. The rearrangement joins TRBV30 to TRBJ2-5, with a weak D call TRBD1 (7 bases). The CDR3 sequence is 15 residues long. CDR1 is GTSNPN and CDR2 is SVGIG in the germline V gene (reference sequence). Trimming left V 0 bases short and J 5 bases short, with 16 bases between. This CDR3 is CAWSVASGGLETQYF. The CDR3 DNA reads as TGTGCCTGGAGTGTAGCTTCAGGGGGGTTGGAGACCCAGTACTTC.

This clone was detected only a few times. The chain combines TRBV5-1 with TRBJ2-7, with TRBD2 matching 8 bases. J was trimmed by 2 bases and V by 4 bases; bases with no gene match: 5. The germline gives CDR1 SGHRS, CDR2 YFSETQ. The CDR3 has 14 residues. The CDR3 DNA follows: TGCGCCAGCAGCCTTAGCGGGATTACCTACGAGCAGTACTTC. This gives the protein CASSLSGITYEQYF.

V gene TRBV5-4 combines with J gene TRBJ1-2; D may be TRBD1 (5 bases). Germline V gene data show CDR1 as SGHNT and CDR2 as YYREEE (reference sequence). The CDR3 covers 15 residues. Trimming left V 2 bases short and J 8 bases short, with 19 bases between. The chain's CDR3 is CASSFPRALLEGYTF. The CDR3 DNA is TGTGCCAGCAGCTTCCCCAGGGCCCTTTTGGAGGGCTACACCTTC.

The chain uses TRBV20-1 and TRBJ2-1, with 7 bases fitting TRBD1. V lost 4 bases and J lost 8; bases outside the gene matches: 2. The CDR3 extends over 11 amino acids. Germline-derived CDR1 and CDR2 are DFQATT and SNEGSKA (reference sequence). CDR3 nucleotides: TGCAGTGCTATACAGGGGTATGAGCAGTTCTTC. Its translation: CSAIQGYEQFF.

This rearrangement joins TRBV7-2 to TRBJ1-5; D may be TRBD1 (6 bases). The CDR3 has 16 amino acids. V shed 4 bases and J shed 0 bases, with 13 bases lying between them. Germline CDR1 and CDR2: SGHTA and FQGNSA. CDR3 residues: CASSSGTTNSNQPQHF. The CDR3 bases are TGTGCCAGCAGCTCAGGGACAACTAATAGCAATCAGCCCCAGCATTTT.

The V and J genes are TRBV7-2 and TRBJ1-6; 10 nucleotides match TRBD1. The CDR3 covers 15 residues. V was pared by 5 bases and J by 8 bases, with 6 bases of the junction left unmatched. Germline assignment: CDR1 SGHTA and CDR2 FQGNSA. CDR3 nucleotide sequence: TGTGCCAGCAGCACCCTGACAGGGGGCGATTCACCCCTCCACTTT. Amino acids: CASSTLTGGDSPLHF. Together with reference TRBV7-2 and TRBJ1-6, the CDR3 gives the full variable domain: GAGVSQSPSNKVTEKGKDVELRCDPISGHTALYWYRQSLGQGLEFLIYFQGNSAPDKSGLPSDRFSAERTGGSVSTLTIQRTQQEDSAVYLCASSTLTGGDSPLHFGNGTRLTVT.

The sample holds a few counts of this clone. The CDR3 sequence: CASSLAGTPTQYF. In DNA, the CDR3 is TGTGCCAGCAGCTTAGCCGGGACACCGACCCAGTACTTC. The genes are TRBV7-2 and TRBJ2-5; a possible D gene is TRBD1 (6 bases). The CDR3 length is 13 residues. The ends were cut back, 0 bases at V and 7 bases at J, with 9 bases in the middle. In germline, CDR1 is SGHTA, CDR2 FQGNSA.

This clone occurred a few times. The gene calls are TRBV30 and TRBJ1-1; 7 nucleotides line up with TRBD1. The CDR3 is 11 residues long. J was trimmed by 11 bases and V by 4 bases; bases with no gene match: 7. Germline CDR1 is GTSNPN and CDR2 is SVGIG (reference sequence). In DNA, the CDR3 is TGTGCCTGGATCCAGGACAGGAGGGCTTTCTTT. This codes for CAWIQDRRAFF.

The table lists this clone with a few counts. This sequence joins TRBV28 and TRBJ2-7, with unresolved D. Germline CDR1 is MDHEN and CDR2 is SYDVKM. The CDR3 is made up of 11 amino acids. With 7 bases removed from V and 3 bases from J, the gap between germline ends came to 7 bases. The CDR3 is CASTALYEQYF. The DNA for the CDR3 is TGTGCCAGCACGGCCCTCTACGAGCAGTACTTC.

In its sample, this clone was seen a few times. This sequence joins TRBV7-9 and TRBJ1-1; D gene uncertain. The CDR3 is 15 amino acids. The ends were cut back, 1 base at V and 0 bases at J, with 9 bases in the middle. The germline V gene has CDR1 SEHNR and CDR2 FQNEAQ (reference sequence). The CDR3 here is CASSLGTYMNTEAFF. In nucleotides, the CDR3 is TGTGCCAGCAGCTTAGGGACGTACATGAACACTGAAGCTTTCTTT.